Each of the 22 T cell receptor beta chains below was sequenced from the same sample in a study of molecular identifiers for immune sequencing clone quantification (dated by TCRdb to about 2018). The protocol used for the library was PCR. The listed sequencing device is NextSeq 500. TCRdb passed the public sequencing reads through fastp at Q25 and MiXCR, retaining productive beta sequences. For every CDR3 protein sequence, its rows merge into one entry that carries the most common genes and DNA. The sample table holds some 96,000 distinct CDR3 sequences, of which approximately 24% were seen once. Jointly, the top ten make up approximately 0.94% of the sample. Sequenced: naive CD8+ T cells from blood, with Jurkat cell RNA spiked in. Explained via the paper, the cell subset or site label denotes: FACS-sorted CD8+CD4-CCR7+CD45RA+ naive T cells. The receptors originated from a human donor in good health. Some libraries in this study had Jurkat cell RNA spiked in.

This clonotype was picked up many times. The chain recombines TRBV19 with TRBJ1-1; D remains ambiguous. The CDR3 extends over 12 amino acids. Trimming stripped 7 bases from V and 5 bases from J, with 11 bases between. Per the germline V gene, CDR1 is LNHDA and CDR2 is SQIVND (reference sequence). The CDR3 region has the DNA TGTGCCAGTAATGAGGGTGGTACTGAAGCTTTCTTT. This gives the protein CASNEGGTEAFF.

The sample holds many counts of this clonotype. This chain links TRBV19 with TRBJ1-1, with D perhaps matching TRBD1 (5 bases). The CDR3 loop spans 14 amino acids. Trimming took off 3 bases at V and 0 bases at J, with 8 bases between the two ends. In germline, CDR1 is LNHDA, CDR2 SQIVND (reference sequence). CDR3 DNA: TGTGCCAGTAGTATTAGGACATTGAACACTGAAGCTTTCTTT. Amino acid sequence: CASSIRTLNTEAFF.

Turning to this clonotype: The junction shows a germline mismatch at one end, possibly a read error. V gene TRBV27 combines with J gene TRBJ2-3; D not certain. This CDR3 region has 12 residues. Germline V lookup: CDR1 MNHEY, CDR2 SMNVEV (reference sequence). The CDR3 loop reads CACSFGTDTQYF. The CDR3 region has the DNA TGTGCCTGCAGCTTCGGAACAGATACGCAGTATTTT.

The CDR3 DNA is TGCGCCAGCAGCCAGGGACTAGCGGGAGCGGATGAGCAGTTCTTC. It encodes CASSQGLAGADEQFF. The chain is built from TRBV4-3 and TRBJ2-1; 14 bases line up with TRBD2. The germline CDR1 and CDR2 sequences are LGHNA and YSLEER. This CDR3 is built from 15 residues. Unmatched junction bases numbered 3, after V lost 3 bases and J lost 8 bases.

This clonotype showed up many times. The rearrangement links TRBV29-1 to TRBJ2-1, with a tentative D call TRBD1 (5 bases). The CDR3 consists of 13 residues. V was shortened by 4 bases and J by 5 bases, with 12 bases between the two germline ends. CDR1 is SQVTM and CDR2 is ANQGSEA in the germline V gene. CDR3 residues: CSVAGYSHNEQFF. The CDR3 region has the DNA TGCAGCGTTGCAGGGTATAGCCACAATGAGCAGTTCTTC.

A note on this clonotype: A read error may explain this, as a much larger clone is one base away. This sequence joins TRBV7-9 and TRBJ1-4; perhaps TRBD1 as D (5 bases). This CDR3 comprises 15 residues. Deletions cut 4 bases from V and 3 bases from J, with 12 bases between. Germline-derived CDR1 and CDR2 are SEHNR and FQNEAQ (reference sequence). The CDR3 nucleotides are TGTGCCAGCAGCTCGAACAGGAACTCTAATGAAAAACTGTTTTTT. The encoded protein is CASSSNRNSNEKLFF.

This clonotype was detected many times. The chain uses TRBV29-1 and TRBJ2-7; 13 nucleotides agree with TRBD2. The CDR3 is made up of 16 amino acids. J was trimmed by 3 bases and V by 1 base; bases with no gene match: 6. Germline values: CDR1 SQVTM, CDR2 ANQGSEA. Written as DNA, the CDR3 is TGCAGCGTTGAAGGAGGGACTAGCGGGAAACACTACGAGCAGTACTTC. Its translation is CSVEGGTSGKHYEQYF.

In the case of this clonotype: A much larger clone sits a single nucleotide away, making a read error possible. The rearrangement joins TRBV4-1 to TRBJ2-2; 10 nucleotides line up with TRBD1. Per the germline V gene, CDR1 is MGHRA and CDR2 is YSYEKL. V was pared by 2 bases and J by 5 bases, with 17 bases of the junction left unmatched. This CDR3 spans 20 amino acids. The CDR3 nucleotides read TGCGCCAGCAGCCAATTCGTTCCGGGACAGGGGAGGGGTAGGACCGGGGAGCTGTTTTTT. Protein: CASSQFVPGQGRGRTGELFF.

V usage is TRBV5-1 and J usage is TRBJ2-7; TRBD2 agrees at 7 bases. The CDR3 has 14 amino acids. Germline V gene lookup returns CDR1 SGHRS and CDR2 YFSETQ. With V trimmed by 5 bases and J by 0 bases, 5 bases remained unmatched. Here the CDR3 reads CASSWSGTSYEQYF. As DNA, the CDR3 is TGCGCCAGCAGTTGGAGCGGGACCTCCTACGAGCAGTACTTC.

This clonotype was seen only a few times. The chain is built from TRBV2 and TRBJ1-1; the D is unclear. Germline V gene data show CDR1 as SNHLY and CDR2 as FYNNEI. This CDR3 has 11 residues. The V and J ends lost 8 bases and 0 bases respectively, with 4 bases between them. CDR3 loop: CASYMNTEAFF. The CDR3 coding sequence is TGTGCCAGCTACATGAACACTGAAGCTTTCTTT.

This clonotype has only one observation. Being one base from a much bigger clone, this may be a read error. This sequence joins TRBV4-3 and TRBJ2-7, with 10 bases fitting TRBD2. The CDR3 consists of 16 residues. Germline lookup yields CDR1 LGHNA and CDR2 YSLEER. CDR3 residues: CASSQDWTSGPYEQNF. The CDR3 DNA reads TGCGCCAGCAGCCAAGATTGGACTAGCGGTCCCTACGAGCAGAACTTC.

This clonotype was recorded at least ten times. The chain joins TRBV7-8 to TRBJ2-3; D gene uncertain. The CDR3 has 16 residues. With 7 bases removed from V and 0 bases from J, the gap between germline ends came to 17 bases. Germline-derived CDR1 and CDR2 are SGHVS and FQNEAQ. This CDR3 is CASTQRRGFSTDTQYF. The CDR3, as DNA: TGTGCCAGCACCCAACGAAGAGGATTTAGCACAGATACGCAGTATTTT.

In its sample, this clonotype was seen once. A much larger clone differs by one base, so this may be a read error. The genes are TRBV7-2 and TRBJ2-1; tentatively, D is TRBD1 (5 bases). Germline assignment: CDR1 SGHTA and CDR2 FQGNSA. V was clipped by 4 bases and J by 10 bases, with 14 bases between them. The CDR3 runs to 13 residues. The CDR3 nucleotides are TGTGCCAGCAGCTCCCTTGAGGCAGGGGAGCAGTTCTTC. Its protein is CASSSLEAGEQFF. Full variable domain (missing parts from reference TRBV7-2 and TRBJ2-1): GAGVSQSPSNKVTEKGKDVELRCDPISGHTALYWYRQSLGQGLEFLIYFQGNSAPDKSGLPSDRFSAERTGGSVSTLTIQRTQQEDSAVYLCASSSLEAGEQFFGPGTRLTVL.

This clonotype was counted ten times or more. The chain employs TRBV7-6 and TRBJ2-3, with D possibly matching TRBD1 (6 bases). CDR1 and CDR2 from the germline V gene are SGHVS and FNYEAQ. V shed 3 bases and J shed 6 bases, with 16 bases lying between them. CDR3 length equals 15 residues. CDR3: CASSLEWGPLDTQYF. The CDR3, as DNA: TGTGCCAGCAGCTTGGAATGGGGGCCTCTCGATACGCAGTATTTT.

This clonotype was seen only a few times. The rearrangement links TRBV5-4 to TRBJ2-7; TRBD1 is a possible D gene (5 bases). Germline V gene sequence: CDR1 SGHNT, CDR2 YYREEE (reference sequence). The CDR3 runs 14 residues. The germline V and J ends were trimmed by 1 base and 0 bases, with 8 bases remaining between them. For the CDR3, the DNA is TGTGCCAGCAGCTTGACAGGACACTCCTACGAGCAGTACTTC. Residues: CASSLTGHSYEQYF.

This clonotype was found many times. The chain recombines TRBV5-1 with TRBJ2-7, with TRBD1 as a possible D gene (5 bases). V lost 0 bases to trimming and J lost 3 bases, with 10 bases between them. The CDR3 is 14 residues long. Looked up from germline, CDR1 is SGHRS and CDR2 is YFSETQ. The CDR3 nucleotides read TGCGCCAGCAGCTTGGCCCCAGGGAACTACGAGCAGTACTTC. Translating it yields CASSLAPGNYEQYF.

This clonotype was seen repeatedly, ten times or more. The V and J genes are TRBV2 and TRBJ1-5, with TRBD1 matching 7 bases. The junction had 7 bases not matched to a gene; V was cut back by 7 bases and J by 1 base. CDR1 is SNHLY, CDR2 FYNNEI, per germline. This CDR3 region has 15 residues. CDR3 residues: CASTAGGESNQPQHF. CDR3 nucleotides: TGTGCCAGCACCGCAGGGGGGGAGAGCAATCAGCCCCAGCATTTT. Full variable domain (rest looked up from reference TRBV2 and TRBJ1-5): EPEVTQTPSHQVTQMGQEVILRCVPISNHLYFYWYRQILGQKVEFLVSFYNNEISEKSEIFDDQFSVERPDGSNFTLKIRSTKLEDSAMYFCASTAGGESNQPQHFGDGTRLSIL.

There are many counts of this clonotype. The chain uses TRBV20-1 and TRBJ2-3, with 9 bases fitting TRBD2. Germline V gives CDR1 DFQATT, CDR2 SNEGSKA (reference sequence). The CDR3 extends over 19 amino acids. J was trimmed by 0 bases and V by 0 bases; bases with no gene match: 13. The CDR3 spells CSAREITALTSGSTDTQYF. CDR3 nucleotide sequence: TGCAGTGCTAGAGAAATAACCGCCCTGACTAGCGGTAGCACAGATACGCAGTATTTT.

This clonotype was observed a handful of times. The chain couples TRBV6-1 to TRBJ2-7; TRBD2 might be the D (5 bases). CDR1 and CDR2 from the germline V gene are MNHNS and SASEGT. Trimming removed 1 base at V and 1 base at J, with 14 bases between. This CDR3 is 16 amino acids long. CDR3 protein: CASSEDRRARSYEQYF. The CDR3 DNA sequence: TGTGCCAGCAGTGAAGATCGGCGGGCGAGATCCTACGAGCAGTACTTC.

In its sample, this clonotype was seen a few times. The V and J genes are TRBV15 and TRBJ2-7; 7 bases are shared with TRBD2. The CDR3 has 16 residues. Germline trimming cut 0 bases from V and 3 bases from J; bases unmatched to any gene: 8. The germline V gene has CDR1 LNHNV and CDR2 YYDKDF (reference sequence). The CDR3 DNA reads TGTGCCACCAGCAGAGATTTAATGGGGGGGGACTACGAGCAGTACTTC. As protein: CATSRDLMGGDYEQYF.

This clonotype was seen more than once but under ten times. This chain uses TRBV20-1 with TRBJ2-7; D gene uncertain. V dropped 0 bases and J dropped 0 bases, with 12 bases sitting between them. Germline-derived CDR1 and CDR2 are DFQATT and SNEGSKA (reference sequence). This CDR3 spans 15 amino acids. DNA for the CDR3: TGCAGTGCTAGAGATCCGGCGGCGCTCTCCTACGAGCAGTACTTC. It translates to CSARDPAALSYEQYF.

In its sample, this clonotype was seen many times. The chain has TRBV27 and TRBJ1-1, with 8 nucleotides matching TRBD1. J was trimmed by 0 bases and V by 5 bases; bases with no gene match: 8. This CDR3 comprises 16 residues. In germline, CDR1 is MNHEY, CDR2 SMNVEV (reference sequence). In nucleotides, the CDR3 is TGTGCCAGCAGTCAACGGACAGGGACTATGAACACTGAAGCTTTCTTT. Protein product: CASSQRTGTMNTEAFF.